Presented here are 30 T cell receptor beta chains from one specimen sequenced in a study of T cell repertoires in cytomegalovirus infection. TCRdb re-analysed the reads in MiXCR, keeping a single row per CDR3 protein. The sample lists some 700,000 distinct CDR3 sequences; less than 40% were seen once. The sequenced sample consisted of PBMCs. All receptors come from a human donor in good health (CMV status not recorded). Some clones in this sample may be carry-over from other donors' samples.

Remarks on this clonotype: Sequence at one end of the junction differs from germline and may be a read error. This sequence joins TRBV7-9 and TRBJ1-2; maybe TRBD1 (6 bases). From germline, CDR1 is SEHNR and CDR2 FQNEAQ (reference sequence). The CDR3 runs to 11 residues. CDR3 residues: CASSLTGLGAF. Written as DNA, the CDR3 is TGTGCCAGCAGCTTAACAGGGTTGGGGGCCTTC.

This clonotype has only a few counts. This sequence joins TRBV27 and TRBJ2-2; a weak D match, TRBD1 (5 bases). The CDR3 has 15 residues. With 5 bases removed from V and 4 bases from J, the gap between germline ends came to 14 bases. Germline V lookup: CDR1 MNHEY, CDR2 SMNVEV (reference sequence). CDR3 DNA: TGTGCCAGCAGTGACAGCCCAGCGAGCACCGGGGAGCTGTTTTTT. Residues: CASSDSPASTGELFF.

The chain combines TRBV2 with TRBJ1-1, with a possible D match to TRBD1 (5 bases). The V and J ends lost 7 bases and 4 bases respectively, with 22 bases between them. The CDR3 length is 16 residues. The germline V gene has CDR1 SNHLY and CDR2 FYNNEI. CDR3 sequence (DNA): TGTGCCAGCACCGTGTTACCCGGCCCTAGGGGCACTGAAGCTTTCTTT. Translated, it gives CASTVLPGPRGTEAFF.

The chain couples TRBV27 to TRBJ2-1, with D perhaps TRBD1 (5 bases). The CDR3 is 14 residues long. V lost 8 bases and J 1 base, leaving 12 bases between the germline ends. The germline V gene encodes CDR1 MNHEY and CDR2 SMNVEV (reference sequence). The CDR3 protein is CASALAGSYNEQFF. Written as DNA, the CDR3 is TGTGCCAGCGCGTTAGCAGGGTCCTACAATGAGCAGTTCTTC.

This clonotype was counted only a few times. This rearrangement joins TRBV18 to TRBJ1-1, with a weak D call TRBD1 (5 bases). Germline V gives CDR1 KGHSH, CDR2 LQKENI. The V end lost 4 bases, the J end lost 1 base, and 10 bases lay between the germline ends. This CDR3 comprises 14 residues. The CDR3: CASSRGDGNTEAFF. In nucleotides, the CDR3 is TGTGCCAGCTCACGAGGGGACGGGAACACTGAAGCTTTCTTT.

This clonotype was found a few times. The chain recombines TRBV12-3 or TRBV12-4 with TRBJ2-1, with 8 bases identical to TRBD2. V gave up 4 bases and J gave up 4 bases; unmatched junction bases: 12. The CDR3 is made up of 17 amino acids. This chain's CDR3 is CASSYPLPRGRYNEQFF. The CDR3 nucleotides are TGTGCCAGCAGTTACCCCCTCCCCCGCGGGAGGTACAATGAGCAGTTCTTC.

In this sample, this clonotype turned up many times. This chain joins TRBV20-1 and TRBJ2-1; a possible D gene is TRBD2 (6 bases). V dropped 3 bases and J dropped 2 bases, with 11 bases sitting between them. The CDR3 covers 14 residues. Germline V gives CDR1 DFQATT, CDR2 SNEGSKA (reference sequence). The CDR3 DNA is TGCAGTGCTAGTAGGCGGGGCCCCTACAATGAGCAGTTCTTC. It encodes CSASRRGPYNEQFF.

The V call is TRBV20-1, the J call TRBJ2-3; possibly TRBD2 for D (5 bases). Looked up from germline, CDR1 is DFQATT and CDR2 is SNEGSKA (reference sequence). Trimming took off 4 bases at V and 5 bases at J, with 22 bases between the two ends. This CDR3 region has 16 residues. The CDR3 region is CSATTLPPLGRDTQYF. For the CDR3, the DNA is TGCAGTGCTACCACGTTACCCCCCCTGGGGAGAGATACGCAGTATTTT.

A few counts support this clonotype. The V and J genes are TRBV19 and TRBJ1-1; D remains ambiguous. The V gene lost 3 bases and the J gene lost 1 base, with 12 bases spanning the gap. In germline, CDR1 is LNHDA, CDR2 SQIVND (reference sequence). The CDR3 is 15 residues long. As DNA, the CDR3 is TGTGCCAGTAGTATGACGGGAAGCCAGAACACTGAAGCTTTCTTT. Amino acids: CASSMTGSQNTEAFF. The entire variable domain, with the rest obtained from reference TRBV19 and TRBJ1-1, is as follows: DGGITQSPKYLFRKEGQNVTLSCEQNLNHDAMYWYRQDPGQGLRLIYYSQIVNDFQKGDIAEGYSVSREKKESFPLTVTSAQKNPTAFYLCASSMTGSQNTEAFFGQGTRLTVV.

V gene TRBV28 combines with J gene TRBJ2-5; 12 bases align to TRBD2. The germline CDR1 and CDR2 sequences are MDHEN and SYDVKM. The CDR3 is made up of 16 amino acids. J lost 5 bases, V lost 8 bases, and 12 bases had no gene match. The CDR3 is CASGKGLAGPSETQYF. The DNA for the CDR3 is TGTGCCAGCGGAAAGGGACTAGCGGGTCCCTCCGAGACCCAGTACTTC. The full variable domain, with the rest looked up from reference TRBV28 and TRBJ2-5, is DVKVTQSSRYLVKRTGEKVFLECVQDMDHENMFWYRQDPGLGLRLIYFSYDVKMKEKGDIPEGYSVSREKKERFSLILESASTNQTSMYLCASGKGLAGPSETQYFGPGTRLLVL.

CDR3 coding DNA: TGTGCCAGCTCACCAACCAGGGAGGCGCCCCAGCATTTT. Translation gives CASSPTREAPQHF. The chain combines TRBV18 with TRBJ1-5, with D tentatively TRBD1 (5 bases). Per the germline V gene, CDR1 is KGHSH and CDR2 is LQKENI. The V gene lost 2 bases and the J gene lost 9 bases, with 11 bases spanning the gap. This CDR3 is 13 amino acids long.

V usage is TRBV27 and J usage is TRBJ1-4; TRBD1 is a possible D gene (5 bases). Germline V lookup: CDR1 MNHEY, CDR2 SMNVEV (reference sequence). This CDR3 has 14 residues. V was clipped by 2 bases and J by 8 bases, with 12 bases between them. The CDR3 region has the DNA TGTGCCAGCAGTTTACTGCGGGGCGGCGAAAAACTGTTTTTT. Its protein is CASSLLRGGEKLFF.

CDR3 region: CASSYTGVGTEAFF. CDR3 in DNA: TGTGCCAGCAGCTATACAGGGGTGGGCACTGAAGCTTTCTTT. The rearrangement uses TRBV7-3 and TRBJ1-1; 7 positions agree with TRBD1. Germline CDR1 is SGHTA and CDR2 is FQGTGA. CDR3 size: 14 residues. V lost 4 bases, J lost 4 bases, and 6 bases stayed unmatched.

This clonotype was seen at least ten times. V is TRBV12-3 or TRBV12-4 and J is TRBJ1-2; D perhaps matches TRBD1 (6 bases). The CDR3 runs 14 residues. Trimming removed 3 bases from V and 0 bases from J, with 8 bases in between. CDR3 loop: CASSLGAANYGYTF. Written as DNA, the CDR3 is TGTGCCAGCAGTTTGGGGGCGGCTAACTATGGCTACACCTTC.

The J gene is TRBJ2-7, the V gene TRBV6-1; D is undetermined. Trimming cost V 2 bases and J 3 bases, with 17 bases left between them. This CDR3 is 16 amino acids long. Germline assignment: CDR1 MNHNS and CDR2 SASEGT. The CDR3 here is CASSELGSALGYEQYF. CDR3 in DNA: TGTGCCAGCAGTGAATTGGGTTCGGCTTTAGGCTACGAGCAGTACTTC.

This clonotype was found many times. The J gene is TRBJ2-5, the V gene TRBV12-3 or TRBV12-4, with D maybe TRBD1 (6 bases). The CDR3 sequence is 13 residues long. Trimming took 4 bases from V and 5 from J, leaving 11 bases between them. The CDR3 coding sequence is TGTGCCAGCAGTTCACAGGGTCCGGAGACCCAGTACTTC. Protein product: CASSSQGPETQYF.

The V call is TRBV28, the J call TRBJ2-4; D may correspond to TRBD1 or TRBD2 (6 bases each). CDR3 length: 14 amino acids. V was pared by 2 bases and J by 2 bases, with 7 bases between. Germline lookup yields CDR1 MDHEN and CDR2 SYDVKM. The CDR3 sequence is CASSLRGPKNIQYF. CDR3 sequence (DNA): TGTGCCAGCAGTTTACGGGGGCCCAAAAACATTCAGTACTTC.

The chain recombines TRBV27 with TRBJ1-2; the match to TRBD1 covers 10 bases. Germline values: CDR1 MNHEY, CDR2 SMNVEV (reference sequence). The CDR3 spans 17 residues. V lost 2 bases and J lost 3; bases outside the gene matches: 9. DNA of the CDR3: TGTGCCAGCAGTTTACGAAGGGACAGGGGTACATACTATGGCTACACCTTC. Amino acids: CASSLRRDRGTYYGYTF.

This clonotype was recorded once. The chain's CDR3 is CASSYSSILAGGPGFEQYF. DNA for the CDR3: TGTGCCAGCAGTTACTCGAGTATTCTAGCGGGAGGGCCTGGTTTCGAGCAGTACTTC. The chain recombines TRBV6-8 with TRBJ2-7; 12 bases line up with TRBD2. CDR3 length: 19 amino acids. Trimming cost V 0 bases and J 6 bases; bases outside gene matches: 15. Per germline, CDR1 MNHGY and CDR2 SAAAGT.

This clonotype was found a few times. V usage is TRBV4-1 and J usage is TRBJ1-4; a weak D match, TRBD1 (5 bases). CDR3 size: 14 residues. Germline V gives CDR1 MGHRA, CDR2 YSYEKL. Trimming took off 6 bases at V and 8 bases at J, with 16 bases between the two ends. The CDR3 loop reads CASSVPQVGEKLFF. The CDR3 DNA is TGCGCCAGCAGTGTTCCACAGGTCGGAGAAAAACTGTTTTTT.

There are a few counts of this clonotype. CDR3 nucleotide sequence: TGTGCCAGCAGCCAAGCGGGAGGGCCCGGCACCGGGGAGCTGTTTTTT. Protein product: CASSQAGGPGTGELFF. The rearrangement links TRBV4-2 to TRBJ2-2; 8 nucleotides align to TRBD2. Unmatched junction bases numbered 5, after V lost 1 base and J lost 4 bases. Germline V CDR1 and CDR2: LGHNA, YNFKEQ. The CDR3 spans 16 residues.

The chain's CDR3 is CASTQNRADLYEQYF. The CDR3 DNA follows: TGTGCCAGCACCCAAAACAGAGCGGATCTCTACGAGCAGTACTTC. The V call is TRBV6-5, the J call TRBJ2-7; TRBD2 is a possible D gene (5 bases). This CDR3 has 15 amino acids. CDR1 and CDR2 from the germline V gene are MNHEY and SVGAGI. The V and J ends lost 7 bases and 3 bases respectively, with 19 bases between them.

The chain joins TRBV6-8 to TRBJ2-7; TRBD1 is a possible D gene (6 bases). This CDR3 contains 16 residues. The V end lost 5 bases, the J end lost 6 bases, and 23 bases lay between the germline ends. Germline values: CDR1 MNHGY, CDR2 SAAAGT. The CDR3 DNA reads as TGTGCCAGCAGTCCCTGGACAGACCTGATTCCTTCCGAGCAGTACTTC. Protein product: CASSPWTDLIPSEQYF.

This clonotype was picked up a small number of times. The rearrangement uses TRBV7-2 and TRBJ1-6; D not resolved. The germline V and J ends were trimmed by 5 bases and 15 bases, with 11 bases remaining between them. Germline lookup yields CDR1 SGHTA and CDR2 FQGNSA. The CDR3 spans 11 residues. The CDR3 DNA reads TGTGCCAGCAGCCGCTTATTAGTCCTCCACTTT. It encodes CASSRLLVLHF.

This clonotype appeared many times. The rearrangement uses TRBV7-2 and TRBJ1-4, with D unresolved. CDR1 and CDR2 from the germline V gene are SGHTA and FQGNSA. The CDR3 covers 14 residues. The V end was cut by 8 bases, the J end by 7 bases, with 17 bases between. CDR3 sequence: CASASVAVREKLFF. Written as DNA, the CDR3 is TGTGCCAGCGCTTCGGTGGCAGTCCGTGAAAAACTGTTTTTT. The full variable domain, in which reference TRBV7-2 and TRBJ1-4 provide the parts outside the CDR3, is GAGVSQSPSNKVTEKGKDVELRCDPISGHTALYWYRQSLGQGLEFLIYFQGNSAPDKSGLPSDRFSAERTGGSVSTLTIQRTQQEDSAVYLCASASVAVREKLFFGSGTQLSVL.

This clonotype was counted a few times. The rearrangement uses TRBV12-3 or TRBV12-4 and TRBJ1-2, with no clear D. Trimming pared 7 bases from V and 5 bases from J, leaving 20 bases between. CDR3 length equals 15 residues. CDR3 sequence (DNA): TGTGCCAGCACCCCGTTTGAAGGGCCCGAGTATGGCTACACCTTC. It translates to CASTPFEGPEYGYTF.

This clonotype has only one observation. The rearrangement links TRBV3-1 to TRBJ2-1, with TRBD1 identical over 7 bases. This CDR3 is 17 amino acids long. The ends lost 0 bases at V and 1 base at J; junction bases unmatched: 6. Germline V gene data show CDR1 as LGHDT and CDR2 as YNNKEL (reference sequence). CDR3 in amino acids: CASSQEVGDRSYNEQFF. The CDR3, as DNA: TGTGCCAGCAGCCAAGAGGTTGGGGACAGATCCTACAATGAGCAGTTCTTC.

V gene TRBV12-3 or TRBV12-4 combines with J gene TRBJ2-2, with D possibly being TRBD2 (6 bases). The V gene lost 5 bases and the J gene lost 1 base, with 14 bases spanning the gap. The CDR3 runs 16 residues. The CDR3 DNA follows: TGTGCCAGCAGTCCACGGGACTGGATGAACACCGGGGAGCTGTTTTTT. Its translation is CASSPRDWMNTGELFF.

This clonotype occurred a few times. J is TRBJ2-5 and V is TRBV28; D is perhaps TRBD1 (6 bases). With 7 bases removed from V and 3 bases from J, the gap between germline ends came to 18 bases. Germline loops: CDR1 MDHEN, CDR2 SYDVKM. The CDR3 extends over 15 amino acids. In DNA form, the CDR3 reads TGTGCCAGCACCATCGGACAGTACATCGAAGAGACCCAGTACTTC. Residues: CASTIGQYIEETQYF.

The chain has TRBV27 and TRBJ1-6, with 7 bases fitting TRBD1. The length of the CDR3 is 17 residues. Trimming took 4 bases from V and 5 from J; bases not matched to a gene: 11. Per germline, CDR1 MNHEY and CDR2 SMNVEV (reference sequence). The CDR3 spells CASSSPRGGTDNSPLHF. The CDR3 bases are TGTGCCAGCAGTTCACCTCGTGGGGGGACAGATAATTCACCCCTCCACTTT.